The entry below describes one T cell receptor beta chain. The antigen is unknown. This sample is drawn from a study of cytomegalovirus exposure and HLA in healthy donors. In nominal health when sampled, donors likely had unrecorded immune exposures nonetheless. The CDR3 totals 15 residues. Germline V CDR1 and CDR2: SGHRS, YFSETQ. J lost 5 bases, V lost 0 bases, and 2 bases had no gene match. The study ran its PCR with 60 Vbeta and 13 Jbeta primers. Sequenced by immunoSEQ multiplex PCR; TCRdb stores in-frame clones only, minus some. The table shows about 69,000 clones, with roughly 76% occurring only once. Study results and caveats: In vitro checks showed that a few CMV-associated chains really do target CMV antigens. In a later analysis, a genetic analysis reported fewer productive-TCR N-insertions in an Asian-associated ancestry cluster than the cohort average. Presence/absence comparisons presumed near-even sequencing depth among donors.

Sequenced: PBMCs. This clonotype was obtained from a man aged 18 to 29 in good health and CMV-seronegative. The chain carries TRBV5-1 and TRBJ2-2; 9 positions agree with TRBD1. The CDR3 sequence: CASSLAGTGTGELFF. As DNA, the CDR3 is TGCGCCAGCAGCTTGGCCGGGACAGGGACCGGGGAGCTGTTTTTT.